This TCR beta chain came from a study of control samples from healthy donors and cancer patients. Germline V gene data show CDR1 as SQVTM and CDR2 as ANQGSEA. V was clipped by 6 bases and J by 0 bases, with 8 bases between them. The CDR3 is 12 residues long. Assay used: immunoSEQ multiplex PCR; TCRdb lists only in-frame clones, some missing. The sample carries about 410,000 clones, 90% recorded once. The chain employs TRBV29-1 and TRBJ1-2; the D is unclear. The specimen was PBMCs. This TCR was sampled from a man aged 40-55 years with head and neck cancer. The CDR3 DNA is TGCAGCGTCCCGATGGCTAACTATGGCTACACCTTC. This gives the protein CSVPMANYGYTF.